This passage covers 29 T cell receptor beta chains from one sample sequenced in a study of cytomegalovirus exposure and HLA in healthy donors. TCRdb's copy holds only in-frame clones and misses some; the assay was immunoSEQ multiplex PCR. The sample includes 90,000 to 150,000 clones, over 75% of them seen just once. The sequenced sample consisted of PBMCs. These receptors all stem from a woman aged 18 to 35 in good health and CMV-seropositive.

The chain couples TRBV10-2 to TRBJ2-7, with 7 bases lining up with TRBD1. CDR3 size: 12 residues. Germline values: CDR1 WSHSY, CDR2 SAAADI. The V segment lost 6 bases and the J segment 5 bases; nucleotides outside the gene matches: 4. The CDR3 DNA follows: TGCGCCAGCAGAAGGGACAGCGACGAGCAGTACTTC. Amino acid sequence: CASRRDSDEQYF.

The gene calls are TRBV18 and TRBJ1-4; no firm D call. The ends were cut back, 2 bases at V and 7 bases at J, with 14 bases in the middle. The CDR3 has 15 amino acids. Germline CDR1 KGHSH, CDR2 LQKENI. The CDR3 sequence: CASSPSREGSEKLFF. The DNA of the CDR3 is TGTGCCAGCTCACCATCGAGAGAGGGTAGTGAAAAACTGTTTTTT.

In this sample, this clone turned up once. Here the CDR3 DNA reads TGTGCCAGCAGCTTATACGAGGTTCCGAATACGCAGTATTTT. Its protein is CASSLYEVPNTQYF. This rearrangement joins TRBV11-2 to TRBJ2-3; D not resolved. This CDR3 region has 14 residues. V was shortened by 2 bases and J by 7 bases, with 13 bases between the two germline ends. Germline CDR1 reads SGHAT; CDR2 reads FQNNGV.

This chain joins TRBV15 and TRBJ2-7; no reliable D call. CDR1 is LNHNV and CDR2 is YYDKDF in the germline V gene (reference sequence). Trimming cost V 5 bases and J 2 bases, with 7 bases left between them. This CDR3 is 12 amino acids long. Written as DNA, the CDR3 is TGTGCCACCAGCCCCGCGACCTACGAGCAGTACTTC. Amino acid sequence: CATSPATYEQYF.

This clone was detected only a few times. The rearrangement joins TRBV7-9 to TRBJ1-2, with D possibly matching TRBD1 (5 bases). The CDR3 runs to 14 residues. Trimming took 0 bases from V and 7 from J, leaving 12 bases between them. CDR1 and CDR2 (germline): SEHNR, FQNEAQ (reference sequence). The CDR3 DNA reads as TGTGCCAGCAGCTTAGCACAGGCCTGGACTGGCTACACCTTC. Amino acids: CASSLAQAWTGYTF. Variable domain in full (rest from reference TRBV7-9 and TRBJ1-2): DTGVSQNPRHKITKRGQNVTFRCDPISEHNRLYWYRQTLGQGPEFLTYFQNEAQLEKSRLLSDRFSAERPKGSFSTLEIQRTEQGDSAMYLCASSLAQAWTGYTFGSGTRLTVV.

The V call is TRBV27, the J call TRBJ1-4, with D possibly being TRBD1 (5 bases). Germline V gives CDR1 MNHEY, CDR2 SMNVEV (reference sequence). This CDR3 comprises 16 residues. Trimming took off 6 bases at V and 8 bases at J, with 22 bases between the two ends. Here the CDR3 DNA reads TGTGCCAGCAGGCAAAGGGGCCCTTGGCGACGGGAAAAACTGTTTTTT. Amino acids: CASRQRGPWRREKLFF.

This sequence joins TRBV6-5 and TRBJ2-1; 12 bases are shared with TRBD2. In germline, CDR1 is MNHEY, CDR2 SVGAGI. Trimming removed 0 bases from V and 16 bases from J; junction bases left unmatched: 13. The CDR3 loop spans 16 amino acids. CDR3 bases: TGTGCCAGCAGTTACTCTCTTTGGACTAGCGGGACACAGGGATTCTTC. Protein sequence: CASSYSLWTSGTQGFF.

V gene TRBV27 combines with J gene TRBJ1-1, with D possibly TRBD1 on 6 matching bases. The germline gives CDR1 MNHEY, CDR2 SMNVEV (reference sequence). This CDR3 comprises 14 residues. V shed 8 bases and J shed 1 base, with 14 bases lying between them. The CDR3 loop reads CASSSQGPNTEAFF. CDR3 DNA: TGTGCCAGCTCCAGCCAGGGGCCGAACACTGAAGCTTTCTTT.

The V call is TRBV27, the J call TRBJ1-1, with D hard to call. V lost 2 bases and J 3 bases, leaving 10 bases between the germline ends. Germline CDR1 reads MNHEY; CDR2 reads SMNVEV (reference sequence). This CDR3 has 14 amino acids. The CDR3 region is CASSLSGWDTEAFF. CDR3 bases: TGTGCCAGCAGTTTAAGCGGGTGGGACACTGAAGCTTTCTTT.

This clone was detected once. The chain links TRBV19 to TRBJ2-1; 9 positions match TRBD2. This CDR3 spans 15 amino acids. The J segment lost 6 bases and the V segment lost 5 bases, leaving 8 bases of the junction unmatched. Germline CDR1 is LNHDA and CDR2 is SQIVND (reference sequence). The DNA for the CDR3 is TGTGCCAGTAGTGAGACTAGCGGACACTTCAATGAGCAGTTCTTC. It is translated as CASSETSGHFNEQFF.

J is TRBJ2-3 and V is TRBV4-3; 10 bases are a match to TRBD2. Trimming removed 0 bases from V and 2 bases from J; junction bases left unmatched: 14. Germline V gene sequence: CDR1 LGHNA, CDR2 YSLEER. The CDR3 runs 20 residues. The CDR3 region is CASSQDWLAGDSSLTDTQYF. The CDR3 bases are TGCGCCAGCAGCCAAGATTGGCTAGCGGGAGACTCTTCTCTCACAGATACGCAGTATTTT.

This chain connects TRBV6-6 to TRBJ2-2; tentatively, D is TRBD1 (6 bases). In germline, CDR1 is MNHNY, CDR2 SVGAGI (reference sequence). There are 14 residues in the CDR3. Trimming pared 10 bases from V and 2 bases from J, leaving 14 bases between. This CDR3 reads CAISGTPNTGELFF. For the CDR3, the DNA is TGTGCCATTTCCGGGACACCCAACACCGGGGAGCTGTTTTTT.

The gene calls are TRBV6-1 and TRBJ2-5; no clear D gene. The germline gives CDR1 MNHNS, CDR2 SASEGT. The V end was cut by 5 bases, the J end by 2 bases, with 9 bases between. The CDR3 loop spans 13 amino acids. The CDR3 bases are TGTGCCAGCAGTTCCAACAAGCAAGAGACCCAGTACTTC. Translated: CASSSNKQETQYF.

The chain joins TRBV5-6 to TRBJ2-6; 8 nucleotides agree with TRBD1. The V segment lost 3 bases and the J segment 4 bases; nucleotides outside the gene matches: 3. The CDR3 is 15 residues long. Per germline, CDR1 SGHDT and CDR2 YYEEEE. CDR3 amino acids: CASSSTGAGANVLTF. In DNA, the CDR3 is TGTGCCAGCAGCTCGACAGGGGCCGGGGCCAACGTCCTGACTTTC.

This chain joins TRBV13 and TRBJ2-3, with unresolved D. The germline gives CDR1 PRHDT, CDR2 FYEKMQ (reference sequence). This CDR3 has 14 residues. With 0 bases removed from V and 5 bases from J, the gap between germline ends came to 9 bases. CDR3 amino acids: CASSLGLLGDTQYF. CDR3 in DNA: TGTGCCAGCAGCTTAGGTCTTCTAGGAGATACGCAGTATTTT.

V gene TRBV7-2 combines with J gene TRBJ2-3, with D maybe TRBD1 (6 bases). V lost 0 bases to trimming and J lost 4 bases, with 14 bases between them. CDR3 size: 16 residues. CDR1 and CDR2 from the germline V gene are SGHTA and FQGNSA. The CDR3 region is CASSLAPGVEADTQYF. For the CDR3, the DNA is TGTGCCAGCAGCTTAGCTCCAGGGGTGGAAGCAGATACGCAGTATTTT.

The genes are TRBV9 and TRBJ2-4; 7 nucleotides agree with TRBD1. Germline values: CDR1 SGDLS, CDR2 YYNGEE. Losses at the gene ends were 3 bases for V and 6 bases for J; bases not matched to a gene: 6. The CDR3 has 14 residues. CDR3: CASSAQGWRNIQYF. In nucleotides, the CDR3 is TGTGCCAGCAGCGCACAGGGGTGGAGAAACATTCAGTACTTC.

V gene TRBV19 combines with J gene TRBJ1-1; D call uncertain. Trimming stripped 7 bases from V and 1 base from J, with 16 bases between. Germline V gives CDR1 LNHDA, CDR2 SQIVND (reference sequence). The CDR3 contains 15 residues. The CDR3 spells CASNPWPTPNTEAFF. In nucleotides, the CDR3 is TGTGCCAGTAACCCCTGGCCGACACCGAACACTGAAGCTTTCTTT.

The chain carries TRBV19 and TRBJ1-4; weak D call: TRBD1 (6 bases). CDR3 length: 15 residues. Germline CDR1 reads LNHDA; CDR2 reads SQIVND (reference sequence). The V and J ends lost 4 bases and 8 bases respectively, with 17 bases between them. The CDR3 sequence is CASSTDRTWDEKLFF. The CDR3 nucleotides are TGTGCCAGTAGTACCGACAGGACCTGGGACGAAAAACTGTTTTTT. The full variable domain, in which reference TRBV19 and TRBJ1-4 provide the parts outside the CDR3, is DGGITQSPKYLFRKEGQNVTLSCEQNLNHDAMYWYRQDPGQGLRLIYYSQIVNDFQKGDIAEGYSVSREKKESFPLTVTSAQKNPTAFYLCASSTDRTWDEKLFFGSGTQLSVL.

The J gene is TRBJ2-2, the V gene TRBV18; 13 bases are shared with TRBD2. The CDR3 runs to 19 residues. V was clipped by 1 base and J by 6 bases; unmatched bases: 11. The germline gives CDR1 KGHSH, CDR2 LQKENI. The CDR3 DNA is TGTGCCAGCTCACCACGGACTAGCGGGGGATTCCCCAGCTCCGGGGAGCTGTTTTTT. Translated, it gives CASSPRTSGGFPSSGELFF.

This clone is a singleton in its sample. The chain recombines TRBV7-8 with TRBJ1-1; the D is unclear. V lost 4 bases and J 1 base, leaving 10 bases between the germline ends. The CDR3 is 14 residues long. The germline CDR1 and CDR2 sequences are SGHVS and FQNEAQ. CDR3 sequence (DNA): TGTGCCAGCAGCTCTACGACACCGAACACTGAAGCTTTCTTT. Amino acids: CASSSTTPNTEAFF.

The J gene is TRBJ1-2, the V gene TRBV29-1, with TRBD1 as a possible D gene (5 bases). The CDR3 has 14 amino acids. CDR1 and CDR2 (germline): SQVTM, ANQGSEA. The germline V and J ends were trimmed by 4 bases and 2 bases, with 14 bases remaining between them. The CDR3 loop is CSVVGRGSNYGYTF. CDR3 nucleotide sequence: TGCAGCGTTGTGGGAAGGGGCTCCAACTATGGCTACACCTTC.

This chain links TRBV18 with TRBJ2-5, with 9 positions matching TRBD1. CDR1 and CDR2 from the germline V gene are KGHSH and LQKENI. CDR3 length equals 18 residues. Unmatched junction bases numbered 16, after V lost 4 bases and J lost 4 bases. CDR3 DNA sequence: TGTGCCAGCTCACTTACCCCAAAAACAGGGGGCGCGTCAGAGACCCAGTACTTC. Its translation: CASSLTPKTGGASETQYF.

The V gene is TRBV7-8, the J gene TRBJ2-6; 7 nucleotides line up with TRBD1. The CDR3 consists of 18 residues. Germline-derived CDR1 and CDR2 are SGHVS and FQNEAQ. V trimming: 6 bases; J trimming: 2 bases; junction bases outside the gene matches: 13. CDR3 in amino acids: CASSFRRQGGTGANVLTF. CDR3 nucleotide sequence: TGTGCCAGCAGTTTCCGGAGACAGGGTGGTACTGGGGCCAACGTCCTGACTTTC.

The chain is built from TRBV7-9 and TRBJ1-1, with 7 bases lining up with TRBD1. The CDR3 runs to 15 residues. Trimming at V came to 3 bases and at J to 5 bases, leaving 9 bases not matched to a gene. Germline loops: CDR1 SEHNR, CDR2 FQNEAQ (reference sequence). CDR3 protein: CASSLGDRSRTEAFF. As DNA, the CDR3 is TGTGCCAGCAGCTTGGGGGACAGATCTAGGACTGAAGCTTTCTTT.

The chain has TRBV30 and TRBJ1-1; D gene ambiguous. V lost 2 bases and J 5 bases, leaving 12 bases between the germline ends. The CDR3 covers 13 residues. CDR1 GTSNPN and CDR2 SVGIG come from the germline V gene (reference sequence). The CDR3 DNA sequence: TGTGCCTGGAGTTCCCCGGGGAGGACTGAAGCTTTCTTT. Its translation is CAWSSPGRTEAFF.

The chain links TRBV5-1 to TRBJ2-7; D gene ambiguous. The CDR3 length is 13 residues. The V gene lost 6 bases and the J gene lost 2 bases, with 12 bases spanning the gap. Germline CDR1 and CDR2: SGHRS and YFSETQ. This chain's CDR3 is CASNISPTYEQYF. Written as DNA, the CDR3 is TGCGCCAGCAATATTTCTCCTACCTACGAGCAGTACTTC.

A single count supports this clone. This chain joins TRBV18 and TRBJ2-1; the match to TRBD2 covers 9 bases. The V gene's germline CDR1 is KGHSH and CDR2 LQKENI. V dropped 2 bases and J dropped 6; count of bases not matched to a gene: 11. The CDR3 length is 17 residues. Here the CDR3 reads CASSPLGVFSGSNEQFF. Here the CDR3 DNA reads TGTGCCAGCTCACCATTGGGGGTTTTTAGCGGGAGCAATGAGCAGTTCTTC.

The rearrangement joins TRBV5-1 to TRBJ1-2, with D unclear. Germline V gives CDR1 SGHRS, CDR2 YFSETQ. The CDR3 has 14 residues. V was pared by 4 bases and J by 4 bases, with 14 bases between. CDR3 nucleotides: TGCGCCAGCAGCCCCGGCGGACTCTTCTATGGCTACACCTTC. It is translated as CASSPGGLFYGYTF.